One sample yielded the 10 T cell receptor beta chains listed below, sequenced in a study of beta chain features in type 1 diabetes. cDNA synthesis used the whole RNA isolate, giving expressed TCRB sequences. Some clones are missing from TCRdb's copy, which holds only in-frame ones; the method was immunoSEQ multiplex PCR. The sample includes around 280,000 clones, around 7.3% of them seen just once. The material sequenced was central memory CD4+ T cells from blood. These receptors were obtained from a woman in her late teens or twenties in good health.

V usage is TRBV28 and J usage is TRBJ1-2, with D maybe TRBD1 (6 bases). The CDR3 is 15 residues long. The V gene's germline CDR1 is MDHEN and CDR2 SYDVKM. V was clipped by 5 bases and J by 4 bases, with 17 bases between them. CDR3 protein: CASSARGGRAYGYTF. The CDR3, as DNA: TGTGCCAGCAGTGCTAGAGGGGGTCGTGCCTATGGCTACACCTTC.

The chain links TRBV6-5 to TRBJ2-7, with D possibly being TRBD1 (5 bases). Germline CDR1 and CDR2: MNHEY and SVGAGI. Trimming took off 8 bases at V and 3 bases at J, with 11 bases between the two ends. The CDR3 sequence is 12 residues long. CDR3 bases: TGTGCCAGCCGTACAGGAAACTACGAGCAGTACTTC. It is translated as CASRTGNYEQYF.

A few counts support this clone. This rearrangement joins TRBV28 to TRBJ1-2, with no clear D. Trimming removed 5 bases from V and 4 bases from J, with 11 bases in between. The CDR3 sequence is 13 residues long. Per the germline V gene, CDR1 is MDHEN and CDR2 is SYDVKM. DNA for the CDR3: TGTGCCAGCAGTGTGACGGGAGTCTATGGCTACACCTTC. As protein: CASSVTGVYGYTF.

This clone has more than one count but fewer than ten. The chain couples TRBV9 to TRBJ1-1; D possibly corresponds to TRBD1 (6 bases). There are 15 residues in the CDR3. Trimming removed 3 bases at V and 11 bases at J, with 23 bases between. Germline V gene lookup returns CDR1 SGDLS and CDR2 YYNGEE. The CDR3 sequence: CASSAPGTMGDAAFF. The CDR3 DNA is TGTGCCAGCAGCGCCCCCGGGACAATGGGGGATGCGGCTTTCTTT.

The chain couples TRBV5-1 to TRBJ1-6, with no clear D. The CDR3 consists of 15 residues. Per the germline V gene, CDR1 is SGHRS and CDR2 is YFSETQ. V lost 1 base and J lost 5, with 10 bases in between. The CDR3 DNA follows: TGCGCCAGCAGCTTGTCGGGCAGCAATAATTCACCCCTCCACTTT. Translated, it gives CASSLSGSNNSPLHF.

This clone appeared many times. The CDR3 bases are TGTGCCAGCAGTCGTGGGACTAGCGGGTACCAAGAGACCCAGTACTTC. Its protein is CASSRGTSGYQETQYF. V usage is TRBV11-2 and J usage is TRBJ2-5; 12 positions agree with TRBD2. CDR1 SGHAT and CDR2 FQNNGV come from the germline V gene. This CDR3 contains 16 residues. Germline trimming cut 6 bases from V and 0 bases from J; bases unmatched to any gene: 5.

This clone has just a few counts. This chain connects TRBV5-1 to TRBJ2-5, with D uncertain. V gave up 0 bases and J gave up 5 bases, with 2 bases separating them. The V gene's germline CDR1 is SGHRS and CDR2 YFSETQ. This CDR3 has 11 amino acids. The CDR3 nucleotides are TGCGCCAGCAGCTTGGATGAGACCCAGTACTTC. This encodes CASSLDETQYF.

The rearrangement joins TRBV10-3 to TRBJ2-1; D gene unclear. The V gene's germline CDR1 is ENHRY and CDR2 SYGVKD. The germline V and J ends were trimmed by 10 bases and 7 bases, with 11 bases remaining between them. This CDR3 comprises 11 residues. CDR3 nucleotides: TGTGCCACGGGCGGTCGTAATGAGCAGTTCTTC. Its translation: CATGGRNEQFF.

The chain employs TRBV9 and TRBJ2-7, with D maybe TRBD2 (6 bases). V lost 4 bases and J lost 5, with 19 bases in between. From germline, CDR1 is SGDLS and CDR2 YYNGEE. The CDR3 sequence is 15 residues long. CDR3 nucleotide sequence: TGTGCCAGCAGCTCATTTCCCGGGACTTTCAACGAGCAGTACTTC. Protein sequence: CASSSFPGTFNEQYF.

This clone was seen more than once but under ten times. Additional DNA sequences in this sample encode the identical CDR3. The V gene is TRBV11-2, the J gene TRBJ2-2, with a tentative D call TRBD1 (5 bases). Trimming took 1 base from V and 5 from J, leaving 5 bases between them. CDR1 and CDR2 (germline): SGHAT, FQNNGV. The CDR3 consists of 13 residues. The CDR3 coding sequence is TGTGCCAGCAGCTTAGCAGGGACCGGGGAGCTGTTTTTT. Its translation: CASSLAGTGELFF. Full variable domain (missing parts from reference TRBV11-2 and TRBJ2-2): EAGVAQSPRYKIIEKRQSVAFWCNPISGHATLYWYQQILGQGPKLLIQFQNNGVVDDSQLPKDRFSAERLKGVDSTLKIQPAKLEDSAVYLCASSLAGTGELFFGEGSRLTVL.